Presented here are 11 T cell receptor beta chains from one specimen sequenced in a study of shared clonotypes between healthy human individuals. Generated by immunoSEQ multiplex PCR, the TCRdb table keeps only in-frame clones and is missing some. The sample has over a million clones; roughly 96% are singletons. Sequencing was done on a sample of naive CD4+ T cells sorted from blood. Regarding subset: CD45RA+ positively selected. These receptor sequences come from a man aged 30-40 years in good health.

This clone showed up just once. The chain joins TRBV27 to TRBJ2-5, with a tentative D call TRBD2 (6 bases). The ends were cut back, 7 bases at V and 5 bases at J, with 20 bases in the middle. CDR1 and CDR2 from the germline V gene are MNHEY and SMNVEV (reference sequence). The CDR3 contains 15 residues. The CDR3 DNA is TGTGCCAGCAATAGCGTGCGGGGCATTTTTGAGACCCAGTACTTC. As protein: CASNSVRGIFETQYF.

The chain couples TRBV19 to TRBJ2-3; 8 positions agree with TRBD1. This CDR3 has 15 amino acids. V lost 3 bases, J lost 4 bases, and 6 bases stayed unmatched. Per germline, CDR1 LNHDA and CDR2 SQIVND (reference sequence). The CDR3 reads CASSIGQGAADTQYF. CDR3 bases: TGTGCCAGTAGTATTGGGCAGGGGGCCGCAGATACGCAGTATTTT.

The count of this clone is one. The chain combines TRBV2 with TRBJ2-7; D is ambiguous. Germline-derived CDR1 and CDR2 are SNHLY and FYNNEI. V lost 8 bases and J 3 bases, leaving 14 bases between the germline ends. The length of the CDR3 is 13 residues. CDR3 coding DNA: TGTGCCAGCTCTATGACGGGCTTCTACGAGCAGTACTTC. Its protein product is CASSMTGFYEQYF.

V is TRBV10-3 and J is TRBJ1-2; tentative D call: TRBD1 (5 bases). Germline V gene data show CDR1 as ENHRY and CDR2 as SYGVKD. Trimming pared 7 bases from V and 2 bases from J, leaving 20 bases between. The CDR3 contains 16 residues. CDR3 bases: TGTGCCATCACCGATAGACAGCCCCAACGGAACTATGGCTACACCTTC. Its translation is CAITDRQPQRNYGYTF.

The chain combines TRBV25-1 with TRBJ2-1; D perhaps matches TRBD1 (6 bases). Trimming cost V 6 bases and J 10 bases, with 19 bases left between them. Germline CDR1 and CDR2: MGHDK and SYGVNS. CDR3 length: 14 amino acids. This CDR3 reads CASRTGSYDREQFF. In nucleotides, the CDR3 is TGTGCCAGCAGGACAGGTTCCTACGATCGCGAGCAGTTCTTC.

The V call is TRBV7-6, the J call TRBJ2-5; no clear D gene. Germline CDR1 reads SGHVS; CDR2 reads FNYEAQ. The CDR3 is 16 residues long. The ends were cut back, 0 bases at V and 5 bases at J, with 16 bases in the middle. CDR3 amino acids: CASSLAGERRSETQYF. DNA for the CDR3: TGTGCCAGCAGCTTAGCTGGCGAGCGCAGATCGGAGACCCAGTACTTC.

DNA for the CDR3: TGTGCCAGCTCACGACTGCGGACTAGCGGGAAAGGCGGGGAGCTGTTTTTT. Amino acid sequence: CASSRLRTSGKGGELFF. The rearrangement joins TRBV18 to TRBJ2-2; 12 bases match TRBD2. V shed 4 bases, J shed 7 bases, and the junction held 10 bases outside the gene matches. The CDR3 spans 17 residues. Germline CDR1 and CDR2: KGHSH and LQKENI.

The chain joins TRBV11-2 to TRBJ2-1; D is unclear. The germline gives CDR1 SGHAT, CDR2 FQNNGV. With 6 bases removed from V and 5 bases from J, the gap between germline ends came to 5 bases. This CDR3 region has 11 residues. CDR3 DNA: TGTGCCAGCAGGGATCACAATGAGCAGTTCTTC. Translated, it gives CASRDHNEQFF.

The chain couples TRBV9 to TRBJ2-1, with TRBD2 identical over 11 bases. CDR3 length: 16 amino acids. Trimming at V came to 4 bases and at J to 0 bases, leaving 3 bases not matched to a gene. Germline assignment: CDR1 SGDLS and CDR2 YYNGEE. The CDR3 loop reads CASSIAGGSSYNEQFF. Written as DNA, the CDR3 is TGTGCCAGCAGCATAGCGGGAGGGAGCTCCTACAATGAGCAGTTCTTC. Based on the CDR3 plus reference TRBV9 and TRBJ2-1, the full variable domain is DSGVTQTPKHLITATGQRVTLRCSPRSGDLSVYWYQQSLDQGLQFLIQYYNGEERAKGNILERFSAQQFPDLHSELNLSSLELGDSALYFCASSIAGGSSYNEQFFGPGTRLTVL.

The chain joins TRBV30 to TRBJ1-1; D possibly corresponds to TRBD1 (5 bases). This CDR3 contains 13 residues. Germline values: CDR1 GTSNPN, CDR2 SVGIG (reference sequence). Between the trimmed V and J ends, which lost 3 bases and 1 base, there was a span of 9 bases. DNA for the CDR3: TGTGCCTGGAGCGCACAGGCGAACACTGAAGCTTTCTTT. This encodes CAWSAQANTEAFF.

This sequence joins TRBV11-3 and TRBJ2-3; 15 positions agree with TRBD2. Germline lookup yields CDR1 SGHNT and CDR2 YENEEA. The J segment lost 3 bases and the V segment lost 5 bases, leaving 9 bases of the junction unmatched. The CDR3 contains 18 residues. The CDR3 here is CASSPGLAGGPSTDTQYF. The CDR3 DNA reads as TGTGCCAGCAGCCCAGGACTAGCGGGAGGGCCCTCGACAGATACGCAGTATTTT.